A selection of T cell receptor beta chains follows, all from one sample in a study of siplizumab effects on memory and regulatory T cells. The assay was immunoSEQ multiplex PCR, and TCRdb's table has in-frame clones only and misses some. This table has tens of thousands of clones, approximately 88% appearing once. Sequences were obtained from Tregs sorted from blood. Source of these receptors: a human donor in good health. CDR3s include the opening cysteine and the closing phenylalanine or tryptophan. Each record gives: V gene, J gene, D gene, CDR3 length, clone size, CDR3 DNA, CDR3 protein. The D gene is left open where the match is weak. Size is omitted from some rows. Given values are once, few, many or a class for expanded clones.

TRBV19,TRBJ2-2,.,13,.,TGTGCCAGTAGTAAGAGGGACACCGGGGAGCTGTTTTTT,CASSKRDTGELFF
TRBV6-5,TRBJ1-2,TRBD1,13,few,TGTGCCAGCAGTTCCCGACAGGGAAGGGGCTACACCTTC,CASSSRQGRGYTF
TRBV27,TRBJ1-3,.,17,.,TGTGCCAGCAGTTTATCGAAGCAGTTATACTCTGGAAACACCATATATTTT,CASSLSKQLYSGNTIYF
TRBV5-4,TRBJ2-7,.,14,.,TGTGCCAGCAGCTTGGAGCGGGTGTCCTACGAGCAGTACTTC,CASSLERVSYEQYF
TRBV19,TRBJ1-1,.,15,.,TGTGCCAGTAGTATGGGGCGGCGAGGGGGGACTGAAGCTTTCTTT,CASSMGRRGGTEAFF
TRBV4-3,TRBJ2-2,TRBD1,16,.,TGCGCCAGCAGCCAAGATAAGGGACAGGTGTCCGGGGAGCTGTTTTTT,CASSQDKGQVSGELFF
TRBV6-5,TRBJ2-1,.,13,.,TGTGCCAGCAGTCAGACCCGCTCCAATGAGCAGTTCTTC,CASSQTRSNEQFF
TRBV14,TRBJ2-2,.,17,.,TGTGCCAGCAGCCAAATTTTAGGTTGGCGGAACACCGGGGAGCTGTTTTTT,CASSQILGWRNTGELFF
TRBV5-4,TRBJ2-6,TRBD2,16,.,TGTGCCAGCAGCTCGGGGGGGAGTTCTGGGGCCAACGTCCTGACTTTC,CASSSGGSSGANVLTF
TRBV11-2,TRBJ2-7,TRBD2,15,.,TGTGCCAGCAGCTTAGAGCGTAGCGGGGGAGACGAGCAGTACTTC,CASSLERSGGDEQYF
TRBV10-1,TRBJ1-1,.,13,.,TGCGCCAGCCCCGGACACGTGAACACTGAAGCTTTCTTT,CASPGHVNTEAFF
TRBV11-2,TRBJ2-1,.,14,.,TGTGCCAGCAGCTTAGATGCCGCGAGGAATGAGCAGTTCTTC,CASSLDAARNEQFF
TRBV5-5,TRBJ2-3,.,16,once,TGTGCCAGCAGCTTATCGGAGGGCCGGAGCACAGATACGCAGTATTTT,CASSLSEGRSTDTQYF
TRBV12-5,TRBJ1-3,.,16,.,TGTGCTAGTGGTTTGATAACAGGCCAAGCGGGAAACACCATATATTTT,CASGLITGQAGNTIYF
TRBV28,TRBJ2-5,.,11,.,TGTGCCAGCAGTTTAGGAGAGACCCAGTACTTC,CASSLGETQYF
TRBV29-1,TRBJ2-1,.,12,.,TGCAGCGAACGGACCGTTTACAATGAGCAGTTCTTC,CSERTVYNEQFF
TRBV6-5,TRBJ2-5,.,14,once,TGTGCCAGCAGTTATAGCCGGCTCCAACAGACCCAGTACTTC,CASSYSRLQQTQYF
TRBV11-1,TRBJ1-2,.,14,.,TGTGCCAGCAGCCACTACCACAGGGATGGAGGCTACACCTTC,CASSHYHRDGGYTF
TRBV6-5,TRBJ1-1,TRBD1,13,.,TGTGCCAGCAGCTTGACAGGGCCCCTTGGAGCTTTCTTT,CASSLTGPLGAFF
TRBV6-1,TRBJ2-7,.,14,.,TGTGCCAGCAGTGAAGTGGGACTGGTCTACGAGCAGTACTTC,CASSEVGLVYEQYF
TRBV4-1,TRBJ2-4,.,13,.,TGCGCCAGCAGCCATCCTGCCCAGAACATTCAGTACTTC,CASSHPAQNIQYF
TRBV9,TRBJ2-3,.,13,.,TGTGCCAGCAGCGTAGTATTAGCAGATACGCAGTATTTT,CASSVVLADTQYF
TRBV30,TRBJ1-2,.,12,.,TGTGCCTGGAAGACTTCAGGGCATGGCTACACCTTC,CAWKTSGHGYTF
TRBV6-5,TRBJ1-1,.,13,.,TGTGCCAGCAGTCCTTCCCGGGGGGCTGAAGCTTTCTTT,CASSPSRGAEAFF
TRBV29-1,TRBJ2-5,TRBD1,14,.,TGCAGCGTTGCAGCCGGGACAGCCCAAGAGACCCAGTACTTC,CSVAAGTAQETQYF
TRBV14,TRBJ1-1,TRBD1,15,once,TGTGCCAGCAGTTACGCCGGGACAGGGATAACTGAAGCTTTCTTT,CASSYAGTGITEAFF
TRBV6-6,TRBJ2-1,TRBD2,15,.,TGTGCCAGCAGTTACCGGGCGGGAGTGGGGAATGAGCAGTTCTTC,CASSYRAGVGNEQFF
TRBV29-1,TRBJ1-1,.,12,.,TGCAGCGTTGATGGGCAGGGCCTTGAAGCTTTCTTT,CSVDGQGLEAFF
TRBV29-1,TRBJ2-3,TRBD1,15,.,TGCAGCGTTGAAAGAACAGGGGGCCAAACAGATACGCAGTATTTT,CSVERTGGQTDTQYF
TRBV7-3,TRBJ2-5,.,13,.,TGTGCCAGCAGCTACATGGCCCAAGAGACCCAGTACTTC,CASSYMAQETQYF
TRBV5-1,TRBJ2-5,.,14,.,TGCGCCAGCAGCTTGGAAGGAACTGGGGAGACCCAGTACTTC,CASSLEGTGETQYF
TRBV14,TRBJ2-3,.,15,.,TGTACCAGCAGCCAGGGATGGCGAGAGGGAAATACGCAGTATTTT,CTSSQGWREGNTQYF
TRBV6-4,TRBJ2-7,.,20,.,TGTGCCAGCAGTGAACTAACAGGGGTCGGGGCGAGCGGGAGTTCCTACGAGCAGTACTTC,CASSELTGVGASGSSYEQYF
TRBV6-6,TRBJ1-2,.,13,.,TGTGCCAGCAGTCCCTTTTATGCGGGCGGCTACACCTTC,CASSPFYAGGYTF
TRBV11-2,TRBJ2-1,.,16,.,TGTGCCAGCAGCTTGAGGGAGGCGGCTAGCTACAATGAGCAGTTCTTC,CASSLREAASYNEQFF
TRBV5-1,TRBJ2-4,.,16,.,TGCGCCAGCAGCTTGTATGCAGGTCTAGCCAAAAACATTCAGTACTTC,CASSLYAGLAKNIQYF
TRBV19,TRBJ2-5,TRBD2,15,.,TGTGCCAGTAGTGGGATCGGACTAGGTCAAGAGACCCAGTACTTC,CASSGIGLGQETQYF
TRBV5-5,TRBJ2-1,TRBD2,16,.,TGTGCCAGCAGAGTGGGGACTAGCGGGATCTGGGATGAGCAGTTCTTC,CASRVGTSGIWDEQFF
TRBV5-6,TRBJ1-2,.,14,.,TGTGCCAGCAGCTTGACCCTGGGCAGCTATGGCTACACCTTC,CASSLTLGSYGYTF
TRBV2,TRBJ2-1,.,13,.,TGTGCCAGCAGTGTAATCGGCTACAATGAGCAGTTCTTC,CASSVIGYNEQFF
TRBV28,TRBJ2-2,.,14,.,TGTGCCAGCAGAATAACACTCAACACCGGGGAGCTGTTTTTT,CASRITLNTGELFF
TRBV5-1,TRBJ1-6,.,14,.,TGCGTCCCTTCGAGGCGCGCCTATAATTCACCCCTCCACTTT,CVPSRRAYNSPLHF